What follows are 27 T cell receptor beta chains derived from one specimen sequenced in a study of PD-1 blockade in classical Hodgkin lymphoma. TCRdb's copy holds only in-frame clones and misses some; the assay was immunoSEQ multiplex PCR. Of some 13,000 clones listed, more than 85% are singletons. Relapses following autologous stem cell transplantation were seen in all patients, with brentuximab vedotin exposure varying. The sequencing used peripheral blood mononuclear cells (PBMCs), collected at baseline. The source is a human donor with classical Hodgkin lymphoma.

This clone was counted only a few times. This chain joins TRBV6-5 and TRBJ1-5; D uncertain. The germline CDR1 and CDR2 sequences are MNHEY and SVGAGI. Trimming shortened V by 0 bases and J by 3 bases, and 9 bases separated the two germline ends. The CDR3 is 15 residues long. CDR3 nucleotides: TGTGCCAGCAGTTACTCGACGTCAGTCAATCAGCCCCAGCATTTT. This gives the protein CASSYSTSVNQPQHF.

The CDR3 coding sequence is TGTGCCAGTCAGGGACAGGGTCGGGACTATGGCTACACCTTC. It yields the protein CASQGQGRDYGYTF. V and J are TRBV27 and TRBJ1-2, with 9 bases fitting TRBD1. The germline gives CDR1 MNHEY, CDR2 SMNVEV (reference sequence). The CDR3 sequence is 14 residues long. J was trimmed by 3 bases and V by 9 bases; bases with no gene match: 8.

The chain employs TRBV4-1 and TRBJ2-2, with 12 bases aligning to TRBD2. The trim removed 3 bases at V and 6 bases at J, leaving 8 bases unmatched. The CDR3 spans 17 residues. Germline CDR1 is MGHRA and CDR2 is YSYEKL. This CDR3 is CASSQSSGGALPGELFF. The CDR3 coding sequence is TGCGCCAGCAGCCAGTCTAGCGGGGGGGCCCTTCCCGGGGAGCTGTTTTTT.

This clone showed up just once. This rearrangement joins TRBV6-5 to TRBJ2-7, with no clear D. This CDR3 has 12 amino acids. CDR1 is MNHEY, CDR2 SVGAGI, per germline. Trimming stripped 5 bases from V and 7 bases from J, with 12 bases between. The CDR3 sequence is CASSTQVGEQYF. Written as DNA, the CDR3 is TGTGCCAGCAGTACCCAAGTGGGGGAGCAGTACTTC.

The chain uses TRBV7-3 and TRBJ2-3, with D perhaps TRBD2 (7 bases). This CDR3 is built from 15 residues. V lost 5 bases and J lost 4, with 16 bases in between. Germline V lookup: CDR1 SGHTA, CDR2 FQGTGA. For the CDR3, the DNA is TGTGCCAGCAGCCTCAACGGGGGGCGGGCAGATACGCAGTATTTT. Residues: CASSLNGGRADTQYF.

This clone has just a few counts. The chain combines TRBV10-3 with TRBJ1-2; D is possibly TRBD1 (5 bases). The CDR3 has 14 residues. The germline V and J ends were trimmed by 3 bases and 8 bases, with 16 bases remaining between them. The V gene's germline CDR1 is ENHRY and CDR2 SYGVKD. The CDR3 sequence: CAISDQGRVGGYTF. In DNA form, the CDR3 reads TGTGCCATCAGTGATCAGGGCAGGGTGGGAGGCTACACCTTC.

This clone has only one observation. This sequence joins TRBV5-1 and TRBJ2-3, with 11 bases that match TRBD2. This CDR3 is built from 16 residues. V shed 0 bases and J 3 bases; nucleotides not matched to a gene: 3. The germline V gene encodes CDR1 SGHRS and CDR2 YFSETQ. The CDR3 protein is CASSLGPSGGTDTQYF. The CDR3 coding sequence is TGCGCCAGCAGCTTGGGGCCTAGCGGGGGGACAGATACGCAGTATTTT.

This rearrangement joins TRBV28 to TRBJ1-5; TRBD1 is a possible D gene (5 bases). Trimming removed 5 bases from V and 0 bases from J, with 14 bases in between. CDR1 and CDR2 from the germline V gene are MDHEN and SYDVKM. This CDR3 spans 16 amino acids. CDR3 protein: CASSTARAYSNQPQHF. Written as DNA, the CDR3 is TGTGCCAGCAGTACGGCCAGGGCATATAGCAATCAGCCCCAGCATTTT.

The chain couples TRBV7-7 to TRBJ2-2; 9 nucleotides line up with TRBD2. V was clipped by 0 bases and J by 0 bases; unmatched bases: 2. The CDR3 runs 17 residues. Germline CDR1 reads SSHAT; CDR2 reads FNYEAQ (reference sequence). The CDR3 nucleotides are TGTGCCAGCAGCTTAGCACTAGCGGGCTCGAACACCGGGGAGCTGTTTTTT. Translating it yields CASSLALAGSNTGELFF.

This clone ranks as medium-sized (0.01 to 0.1%). The V and J genes are TRBV7-3 and TRBJ2-1, with 7 bases that match TRBD2. The CDR3 loop spans 15 amino acids. V was clipped by 0 bases and J by 6 bases; unmatched bases: 5. CDR1 SGHTA and CDR2 FQGTGA come from the germline V gene. In DNA, the CDR3 is TGTGCCAGCAGCTTAACGGGAGGGCCAGGCAATGAGCAGTTCTTC. This gives the protein CASSLTGGPGNEQFF.

This chain joins TRBV5-4 and TRBJ2-7, with D perhaps matching TRBD2 (6 bases). This CDR3 comprises 13 residues. Germline CDR1 reads SGHNT; CDR2 reads YYREEE (reference sequence). Between the trimmed V and J ends, which lost 3 bases and 0 bases, there was a span of 7 bases. CDR3: CASSSGGSYEQYF. The CDR3 DNA sequence: TGTGCCAGCAGCTCCGGGGGCTCCTACGAGCAGTACTTC.

The chain has TRBV7-2 and TRBJ2-2; tentatively, D is TRBD2 (5 bases). Germline V gene data show CDR1 as SGHTA and CDR2 as FQGNSA. The CDR3 is 15 residues long. The germline V and J ends were trimmed by 6 bases and 1 base, with 12 bases remaining between them. The CDR3 DNA reads as TGTGCCAGCAGAGCACCGGGGTTGAACACCGGGGAGCTGTTTTTT. This gives the protein CASRAPGLNTGELFF.

The count of this clone is one. The chain carries TRBV7-3 and TRBJ2-7, with TRBD1 matching over 9 bases. Losses at the gene ends were 5 bases for V and 1 base for J; bases not matched to a gene: 6. This CDR3 is built from 15 residues. From germline, CDR1 is SGHTA and CDR2 FQGTGA. CDR3 in DNA: TGTGCCAGCAGCCCGACAGGGGGGATTTCCTACGAGCAGTACTTC. Translating gives CASSPTGGISYEQYF.

The V call is TRBV6-5, the J call TRBJ2-2, with TRBD1 matching over 8 bases. There are 14 residues in the CDR3. Germline trimming cut 6 bases from V and 5 bases from J; bases unmatched to any gene: 5. Per the germline V gene, CDR1 is MNHEY and CDR2 is SVGAGI. In nucleotides, the CDR3 is TGTGCCAGCAGGGGGACAGGTTGGACCGGGGAGCTGTTTTTT. Its translation: CASRGTGWTGELFF.

This chain's CDR3 is CSGGTHNTGELFF. CDR3 sequence (DNA): TGCAGCGGGGGGACTCACAACACCGGGGAGCTGTTTTTT. This chain joins TRBV29-1 and TRBJ2-2; tentative D call: TRBD2 (6 bases). The CDR3 totals 13 residues. The germline CDR1 and CDR2 sequences are SQVTM and ANQGSEA. V was trimmed by 7 bases and J by 2 bases, leaving 11 bases between them.

J is TRBJ1-6 and V is TRBV30; a weak D match, TRBD1 (6 bases). Per germline, CDR1 GTSNPN and CDR2 SVGIG (reference sequence). V lost 1 base and J lost 2, with 9 bases in between. The CDR3 loop spans 15 amino acids. The DNA for the CDR3 is TGTGCCTGGAGTGGGGGGCGGACCTATAATTCACCCCTCCACTTT. This sequence encodes CAWSGGRTYNSPLHF.

The chain is built from TRBV6-1 and TRBJ2-1, with a possible D match to TRBD1 (5 bases). The CDR3 is 14 amino acids. Per the germline V gene, CDR1 is MNHNS and CDR2 is SASEGT. CDR3 amino acids: CAVDQDSSYNEQFF. CDR3 nucleotides: TGTGCTGTGGACCAAGACAGCTCCTACAATGAGCAGTTCTTC.

This chain joins TRBV30 and TRBJ2-5; D is undetermined. V shed 1 base and J shed 1 base, with 7 bases lying between them. CDR1 and CDR2 from the germline V gene are GTSNPN and SVGIG (reference sequence). The CDR3 runs 13 residues. This CDR3 reads CAWSAFGQETQYF. The CDR3 DNA reads TGTGCCTGGAGTGCTTTCGGCCAAGAGACCCAGTACTTC.

The gene calls are TRBV6-5 and TRBJ2-1, with D hard to call. The germline V gene has CDR1 MNHEY and CDR2 SVGAGI. V was trimmed by 5 bases and J by 0 bases, leaving 8 bases between them. The CDR3 is 14 amino acids. For the CDR3, the DNA is TGTGCCAGCAGTCAACTGAGCTCCTACAATGAGCAGTTCTTC. Its protein is CASSQLSSYNEQFF.

This clone has a single count. The chain links TRBV6-4 to TRBJ2-6; D is possibly TRBD1 (5 bases). Trimming left V 0 bases short and J 0 bases short, with 6 bases between. The CDR3 totals 16 residues. Germline assignment: CDR1 MRHNA and CDR2 SNTAGT. CDR3 in amino acids: CASSDSDSSGANVLTF. The DNA of the CDR3 is TGTGCCAGCAGTGACTCAGACAGCTCTGGGGCCAACGTCCTGACTTTC.

This clone was recorded only once. This CDR3 is CAWSGGGPDTQYF. The CDR3 nucleotides are TGTGCCTGGAGTGGCGGGGGGCCAGATACGCAGTATTTT. The V and J genes are TRBV30 and TRBJ2-3; 8 bases line up with TRBD2. V was clipped by 1 base and J by 4 bases; unmatched bases: 1. Germline CDR1 and CDR2: GTSNPN and SVGIG (reference sequence). The CDR3 is made up of 13 amino acids.

The rearrangement uses TRBV6-6 and TRBJ2-2; D gene uncertain. V was shortened by 8 bases and J by 1 base, with 8 bases between the two germline ends. CDR1 is MNHNY, CDR2 SVGAGI, per germline (reference sequence). The CDR3 runs 13 residues. The DNA for the CDR3 is TGTGCCAGCGGTGAGAGGAACACCGGGGAGCTGTTTTTT. The encoded protein is CASGERNTGELFF.

The chain combines TRBV19 with TRBJ1-6; 7 bases match TRBD1. Looked up from germline, CDR1 is LNHDA and CDR2 is SQIVND (reference sequence). CDR3 size: 15 residues. The ends lost 5 bases at V and 7 bases at J; junction bases unmatched: 8. The CDR3 spells CASSRAGTVNSPLHF. The CDR3, as DNA: TGTGCCAGTAGTCGCGCCGGGACAGTGAATTCACCCCTCCACTTT.

The chain joins TRBV30 to TRBJ2-1; possible D gene TRBD1, 6 bases. V shed 2 bases and J shed 4 bases, with 6 bases lying between them. CDR3 length: 12 residues. The germline gives CDR1 GTSNPN, CDR2 SVGIG (reference sequence). The CDR3 DNA reads TGTGCCTGGAGTACAGGGTACAATGAGCAGTTCTTC. It specifies CAWSTGYNEQFF.

With regard to this clone: The germline gene is not matched at one end of the junction; a read error may be the cause. The chain joins TRBV27 to TRBJ2-3; D might be TRBD1 (7 bases). This CDR3 comprises 15 residues. Per germline, CDR1 MNHEY and CDR2 SMNVEV (reference sequence). This CDR3 is CASSSGQRATNTQYF. CDR3 nucleotide sequence: TGTGCCAGCAGTTCGGGACAGCGGGCCACAAATACGCAGTATTTT.

This sequence joins TRBV9 and TRBJ2-7; no definite D call. The germline V and J ends were trimmed by 7 bases and 6 bases, with 14 bases remaining between them. Per germline, CDR1 SGDLS and CDR2 YYNGEE. The CDR3 is 12 amino acids. In nucleotides, the CDR3 is TGTGCCAGCTCCTCCGGGCTAGGCGAGCAGTACTTC. Amino acids: CASSSGLGEQYF.

V usage is TRBV2 and J usage is TRBJ1-5; D is ambiguous. CDR1 SNHLY and CDR2 FYNNEI come from the germline V gene. The CDR3 contains 15 residues. V dropped 6 bases and J dropped 5 bases, with 17 bases sitting between them. The CDR3 DNA sequence: TGTGCCAGCAGGATTGAAAGCGGGGTTGATCAGCCCCAGCATTTT. It yields the protein CASRIESGVDQPQHF.